This T cell receptor (beta chain) was retrieved from a study of metastatic and nonmetastatic thyroid tumors. For the study at large: Both malignant and benign thyroid patients supplied peripheral blood and tumor or nodule tissue samples, across which the repertoires of these patients were then compared.

TCRdb reprocessed the PCR reads via MiXCR. This sample carries under 50,000 clones, approximately 20% of them seen once, and the ten largest clones take about 3.8%. All patients were untreated before thyroid surgery. The table lists this clone with many counts. The sequenced sample was blood. This clonotype originated in a male donor with papillary thyroid cancer or a benign thyroid nodule (not recorded which). Some clones in this sample may be carry-over from other donors' samples.

The CDR3 loop reads CASSQTTYEQYF. The CDR3 DNA reads as TGTGCCAGCAGCCAAACCACCTACGAGCAGTACTTC. V usage is TRBV11-3 and J usage is TRBJ2-7; D call uncertain. The CDR3 covers 12 residues. V shed 5 bases and J shed 2 bases, with 7 bases lying between them. CDR1 and CDR2 (germline): SGHNT, YENEEA.